This section outlines one TCR beta chain sequence together with its context. Antigen specificity is unknown. This specimen comes from a study of post-analysis software for immune sequencing data. Overall study results and limits: Those samples that were prepared in the same batch co-clustered strongly by F measure. Five TRBV segments were significantly more frequent in patients than in controls. TRBV5-6, TRBV5-1 and TRBV20-1 were among these segments.

CDR3 length: 13 amino acids. V lost 0 bases and J 6 bases, leaving 6 bases between the germline ends. Germline-derived CDR1 and CDR2 are SGHTA and FQGNSA. The TCR beta cDNA libraries contained unique molecular identifiers. MiXCR, applied by TCRdb to the PCR reads, yields one record per CDR3 protein. The sample lists approximately 400,000 distinct CDR3 sequences, less than 35% occurring once. The source is a girl between 10 and 17 years old with multiple sclerosis. Sequencing was carried out using blood. J is TRBJ1-5 and V is TRBV7-2; D is unclear. CDR3 DNA sequence: TGTGCCAGCAGCTTAGCCCTAAGTCAGCCCCAGCATTTT. It encodes CASSLALSQPQHF.